This TCR beta chain was documented in a study of Graves' ophthalmopathy and Graves' hyperthyroidism. The CDR3 runs to 14 residues. Per germline, CDR1 LNHDA and CDR2 SQIVND (reference sequence). Amplification from RNA transcripts yielded the TCR beta CDR3 regions. First-round RT-PCR used HTBI primers; second-round multiplex PCR followed. A single record per CDR3 protein comes from TCRdb applying MiXCR to the multiplex PCR reads. Among around 670,000 distinct CDR3 sequences, 40% were seen once, and the ten largest hold approximately 46%. Sequenced material: peripheral blood. The gene calls are TRBV19 and TRBJ2-3, with 9 positions matching TRBD2. The TCR originated in an adult man with Graves' ophthalmopathy. Here the CDR3 DNA reads TGTGCTACCAAGCGGGGGGATAGCACAGATACGCAGTATTTT. As protein: CATKRGDSTDTQYF.